These T cell receptor beta chains were read from a single sample in a study of blood T cell repertoires in COVID-19. Produced via immunoSEQ multiplex PCR; TCRdb's table is partial and in-frame only. The table includes 250,000 to 350,000 clones, 70% to 90% detected once. The sequenced sample was peripheral blood. The origin of the receptors is a woman between 50 and 59 years old with COVID-19, enrolled during active disease. Each CDR3 is given with its conserved first and last residue. A D gene is named only where the DNA matches it firmly. Not every row has a clone size; where given, it reads once, few, many or a size class.

J: TRBJ1-2; D: .; length: 16; size: .; V: TRBV18; DNA: TGTGCCAGCTCCCCCGGGGGGGTGGTGGCTAACTATGGCTACACCTTC; CDR3: CASSPGGVVANYGYTF
J: TRBJ2-1; D: .; length: 19; size: .; V: TRBV6-4; DNA: TGTGCCAGCAGTGACTGGATGGGTCAGGGCACTGCAGCCTACAATGAGCAGTTCTTC; CDR3: CASSDWMGQGTAAYNEQFF
J: TRBJ1-1; D: .; length: 13; size: .; V: TRBV29-1; DNA: TGCAGCGTTGTCGGGCAGGGGAGTCCTGAAGCTTTCTTT; CDR3: CSVVGQGSPEAFF
J: TRBJ1-4; D: .; length: 16; size: few; V: TRBV10-3; DNA: TGTGCCATCAGTGAGTTTAGCTTACCAACTAATGAAAAACTGTTTTTT; CDR3: CAISEFSLPTNEKLFF
J: TRBJ2-3; D: TRBD2; length: 16; size: .; V: TRBV9; DNA: TGTGCCAGCAGCGTAACGACTAGCGGGAGGCCAGATACGCAGTATTTT; CDR3: CASSVTTSGRPDTQYF
J: TRBJ2-7; D: .; length: 12; size: .; V: TRBV29-1; DNA: TGCAGCGTTGAAGGTGACTTGGAAGAGCAGTACTTC; CDR3: CSVEGDLEEQYF
J: TRBJ2-7; D: .; length: 12; size: .; V: TRBV10-1; DNA: TGCGCCAGCAGCAAAGGGGTCCACGAGCAGTACTTC; CDR3: CASSKGVHEQYF
J: TRBJ2-7; D: .; length: 13; size: .; V: TRBV11-3; DNA: TGTGCCAGCAGCTTCGCTCGGGCCTACGAGCAGTACTTC; CDR3: CASSFARAYEQYF
J: TRBJ1-1; D: .; length: 13; size: .; V: TRBV6-5; DNA: TGTGCCAGCAGCGCGAGGCCGAACACTGAAGCTTTCTTT; CDR3: CASSARPNTEAFF
J: TRBJ1-5; D: .; length: 13; size: .; V: TRBV2; DNA: TGTGCCAGCAGTGTCGGAGGGAATCAGCCCCAGCATTTT; CDR3: CASSVGGNQPQHF
J: TRBJ2-1; D: .; length: 14; size: .; V: TRBV4-3; DNA: TGCGCCAGCAGCCAAGGATCCAGGGCCAATGAGCAGTTCTTC; CDR3: CASSQGSRANEQFF
J: TRBJ1-3; D: TRBD1; length: 17; size: .; V: TRBV5-1; DNA: TGCGCCAGCAGCCCCTCCGGGACAGGGTTTAGCGGAAACACCATATATTTT; CDR3: CASSPSGTGFSGNTIYF
J: TRBJ2-1; D: .; length: 14; size: .; V: TRBV29-1; DNA: TGCAGCGTTCCAGGGATTTCAAGGTACAATGAGCAGTTCTTC; CDR3: CSVPGISRYNEQFF
J: TRBJ1-1; D: .; length: 14; size: .; V: TRBV5-1; DNA: TGCGCCAGCACAAGCGGCAGCACCTACACTGAAGCTTTCTTT; CDR3: CASTSGSTYTEAFF
J: TRBJ2-5; D: .; length: 12; size: .; V: TRBV27; DNA: TGTGCCAGCAGAGGAGGGAGCGAGACCCAGTACTTC; CDR3: CASRGGSETQYF
J: TRBJ2-5; D: TRBD2; length: 13; size: .; V: TRBV18; DNA: TGTGCCAGCTCACCAGACCCTCGGGGGGCCCAGTACTTC; CDR3: CASSPDPRGAQYF
J: TRBJ1-1; D: TRBD1; length: 18; size: once; V: TRBV6-2/TRBV6-3; DNA: TGTGCCAGCAGTTACCTATCGACCACCGGGACAGAGAACACTGAAGCTTTCTTT; CDR3: CASSYLSTTGTENTEAFF
J: TRBJ1-4; D: .; length: 14; size: .; V: TRBV7-9; DNA: TGTGCCAGCAGCCCGTGGGGGGTTATGGAAAAACTGTTTTTT; CDR3: CASSPWGVMEKLFF
J: TRBJ2-5; D: TRBD2; length: 14; size: .; V: TRBV19; DNA: TGTGCCAGTAATATCCGGGGGGAGCCCGGGACCCAGTACTTC; CDR3: CASNIRGEPGTQYF
J: TRBJ1-1; D: TRBD1; length: 14; size: .; V: TRBV7-2; DNA: TGTGCCAGCAGCTTATCCCGACAGGGCACTGAAGCTTTCTTT; CDR3: CASSLSRQGTEAFF
J: TRBJ2-5; D: .; length: 16; size: .; V: TRBV3-1/TRBV3-2; DNA: TGTGCCAGCAGCCAAGGCTTAGGGGGATTACGAGAGACCCAGTACTTC; CDR3: CASSQGLGGLRETQYF
J: TRBJ2-7; D: .; length: 15; size: few; V: TRBV5-6; DNA: TGTGCCAGCAGCTTGTTTACAGCGGCTGGCTACGAGCAGTACTTC; CDR3: CASSLFTAAGYEQYF